Listed here is a single T cell receptor (beta chain). What it binds is not known. The second PCR ran about 6 to 11 cycles with a sample-barcoded 5' primer and J-beta primers. MiXCR, applied by TCRdb to the 5' RACE reads, yields one record per CDR3 protein. The sample has some 900,000 distinct CDR3 sequences, 45% to 50% seen once. This entry comes from a study of blood T cells in healthy people across ages. Trimming removed 7 bases from V and 7 bases from J, with 11 bases in between. CDR3 length: 12 amino acids. Looked up from germline, CDR1 is SEHNR and CDR2 is FQNEAQ (reference sequence). Findings and limits, study-wide: Unknown donor CMV status possibly confounded expanded clonotype changes.

The donors, healthy Caucasians from Russia, were aged roughly 6 to 90. The TCR comes from a man aged 25-45 years in good health. The rearrangement joins TRBV7-9 to TRBJ2-1, with D perhaps TRBD2 (6 bases). The sequenced sample consisted of blood. CDR3 sequence (DNA): TGTGCCAGCAATAGCGGACGAAATGAGCAGTTCTTC. Residues: CASNSGRNEQFF.